Below are 22 T cell receptor beta chains sequenced from a single sample in a study of regulatory T cells in long-lasting Graves disease. Arm-PCR with iRepertoire HTBI primers amplified the CDR3 regions for these TCR beta libraries. TCRdb reprocessed the multiplex PCR reads with MiXCR, giving one entry per CDR3 protein. The repertoire includes a few hundred thousand distinct CDR3 sequences, about 15% of them detected once, and approximately 7.8% sits in the top ten. Documented time point: newly diagnosed GD, antithyroid drugs for less than 3 months. Scientists built the TCR library using RNA that was extracted from PBMCs. The sample was also linked to a second study, of T cells in Graves' hyperthyroidism and ophthalmopathy.

Source: peripheral blood mononuclear cells (PBMCs), taken at new diagnosis, from a patient treated with antithyroid drugs. The receptors were gathered from a woman in her 40s with Graves disease.

In this sample, this clonotype turned up a few times. The chain has TRBV5-1 and TRBJ1-5; D not certain. Germline CDR1 is SGHRS and CDR2 is YFSETQ. V was trimmed by 1 base and J by 7 bases, leaving 9 bases between them. The CDR3 has 13 amino acids. This CDR3 reads CASSLRLGQPQHF. Here the CDR3 DNA reads TGCGCCAGCAGCTTGAGGCTGGGGCAGCCCCAGCATTTT.

This clonotype was seen ten or more times. The CDR3 sequence is CASSGTTGRSGEQYF. The CDR3 DNA reads as TGTGCCAGCAGTGGGACGACAGGGAGGTCGGGGGAGCAGTACTTC. The V gene is TRBV28, the J gene TRBJ2-7, with D possibly matching TRBD1 (7 bases). Deletions cut 5 bases from V and 7 bases from J, with 21 bases between. The length of the CDR3 is 15 residues. CDR1 is MDHEN and CDR2 is SYDVKM in the germline V gene.

This clonotype was counted ten times or more. This rearrangement joins TRBV28 to TRBJ1-5; the D gene is possibly TRBD1 (5 bases). The CDR3 loop spans 15 amino acids. V was pared by 6 bases and J by 5 bases, with 17 bases between. Germline values: CDR1 MDHEN, CDR2 SYDVKM. The CDR3 DNA reads as TGTGCCAGCAGACCCCACGACAGTTCCGATCAGCCCCAGCATTTT. This sequence encodes CASRPHDSSDQPQHF. The variable domain in full, completed from reference TRBV28 and TRBJ1-5, reads DVKVTQSSRYLVKRTGEKVFLECVQDMDHENMFWYRQDPGLGLRLIYFSYDVKMKEKGDIPEGYSVSREKKERFSLILESASTNQTSMYLCASRPHDSSDQPQHFGDGTRLSIL.

Details on this clonotype: This could be a read error, since a much larger clone is one nucleotide away. The chain has TRBV11-3 and TRBJ2-1; perhaps TRBD2 as D (6 bases). CDR3 length: 14 amino acids. Germline CDR1 and CDR2: SGHNT and YENEEA. V dropped 7 bases and J dropped 3 bases, with 13 bases sitting between them. The CDR3 bases are TGTGCCAGCACCCGGGGGTCTGGCTACAATGAGCAGTTCTTC. Translation: CASTRGSGYNEQFF.

The gene calls are TRBV18 and TRBJ1-1, with TRBD1 matching over 10 bases. V lost 6 bases to trimming and J lost 6 bases; unmatched junction nucleotides: 10. Germline loops: CDR1 KGHSH, CDR2 LQKENI. The CDR3 consists of 15 residues. CDR3 coding DNA: TGTGCCAGCTCCAGGACAGGGGGGAAAATCGCTGAAGCTTTCTTT. Its protein product is CASSRTGGKIAEAFF.

Many counts were recorded for this clonotype. The V call is TRBV27, the J call TRBJ2-1, with 9 nucleotides matching TRBD2. The CDR3 is made up of 16 amino acids. The germline CDR1 and CDR2 sequences are MNHEY and SMNVEV (reference sequence). With 5 bases clipped from V and 2 bases from J, the junction kept 7 bases outside the gene matches. CDR3 sequence reads: CASSLTTSGAYNEQFF. In DNA, the CDR3 is TGTGCCAGCAGTCTAACGACTAGCGGCGCCTACAATGAGCAGTTCTTC.

This clonotype was recorded at least ten times. The chain is built from TRBV12-3 or TRBV12-4 and TRBJ1-6; TRBD1 matches at 9 bases. The ends lost 5 bases at V and 9 bases at J; junction bases unmatched: 8. The CDR3 loop spans 15 amino acids. The CDR3 is CASSPPTGGFSPLHF. In DNA form, the CDR3 reads TGTGCCAGCAGTCCCCCCACAGGGGGCTTTTCACCCCTCCACTTT.

This clonotype was recorded many times. This chain joins TRBV12-3 or TRBV12-4 and TRBJ2-1; no reliable D call. The ends were cut back, 2 bases at V and 7 bases at J, with 9 bases in the middle. This CDR3 contains 13 residues. In nucleotides, the CDR3 is TGTGCCAGCAGTTTATCCTCCCGGAATGAGCAGTTCTTC. It yields the protein CASSLSSRNEQFF.

This clonotype was counted between two and nine times. V is TRBV20-1 and J is TRBJ1-1; 8 bases are a match to TRBD1. V was pared by 4 bases and J by 3 bases, with 7 bases of the junction left unmatched. Looked up from germline, CDR1 is DFQATT and CDR2 is SNEGSKA (reference sequence). This CDR3 is 14 amino acids long. CDR3 loop: CSAIPGGADTEAFF. Here the CDR3 DNA reads TGCAGTGCTATACCAGGGGGCGCGGACACTGAAGCTTTCTTT.

The table lists this clonotype with many counts. This rearrangement joins TRBV4-2 to TRBJ2-7; 8 positions agree with TRBD2. The V gene end was trimmed by 0 bases and the J gene end by 0 bases; junction bases not matched to a gene: 1. CDR1 LGHNA and CDR2 YNFKEQ come from the germline V gene. This CDR3 comprises 15 residues. In DNA form, the CDR3 reads TGTGCCAGCAGCCAAGAGGGGACTAGCTCCTACGAGCAGTACTTC. Its translation: CASSQEGTSSYEQYF.

This clonotype was seen ten or more times. The rearrangement joins TRBV6-1 to TRBJ1-1; 7 nucleotides match TRBD1. The CDR3 sequence is 16 residues long. Losses at the gene ends were 5 bases for V and 1 base for J; bases not matched to a gene: 10. CDR1 is MNHNS, CDR2 SASEGT, per germline. CDR3 sequence reads: CASSNRPTGWNTEAFF. The DNA for the CDR3 is TGTGCCAGCAGTAATCGCCCGACAGGGTGGAACACTGAAGCTTTCTTT.

This clonotype came up many times. The chain employs TRBV11-2 and TRBJ1-1; TRBD1 is a possible D gene (5 bases). Germline V gene data show CDR1 as SGHAT and CDR2 as FQNNGV. The CDR3 consists of 13 residues. V lost 1 base to trimming and J lost 7 bases, with 10 bases between them. In DNA form, the CDR3 reads TGTGCCAGCAGCTTAGGGACACCAAATGAAGCTTTCTTT. It codes for CASSLGTPNEAFF.

This clonotype was observed once. The chain combines TRBV29-1 with TRBJ1-2; weak D call: TRBD1 (6 bases). CDR3 length equals 13 residues. Trimming removed 4 bases from V and 7 bases from J, with 16 bases in between. Germline assignment: CDR1 SQVTM and CDR2 ANQGSEA. CDR3 region: CSVADARGFGYTF. Written as DNA, the CDR3 is TGCAGCGTTGCAGACGCTAGGGGGTTTGGCTACACCTTC.

The genes are TRBV4-3 and TRBJ2-6, with 7 positions matching TRBD1. V lost 4 bases, J lost 0 bases, and 6 bases stayed unmatched. CDR1 and CDR2 (germline): LGHNA, YSLEER. This CDR3 region has 17 residues. The CDR3 coding sequence is TGCGCCAGCAGCCCGAGGGACAGAGACTCTGGGGCCAACGTCCTGACTTTC. Encoded protein: CASSPRDRDSGANVLTF.

CDR3 nucleotide sequence: TGTGCCAGCAGCTTAAAGGGAGGGATCACAGATACGCAGTATTTT. Translated: CASSLKGGITDTQYF. The rearrangement joins TRBV27 to TRBJ2-3, with 7 nucleotides matching TRBD2. The CDR3 covers 15 residues. The ends lost 6 bases at V and 2 bases at J; junction bases unmatched: 8. Germline CDR1 MNHEY, CDR2 SMNVEV (reference sequence).

The rearrangement uses TRBV7-3 and TRBJ2-3; 11 nucleotides align to TRBD2. Germline assignment: CDR1 SGHTA and CDR2 FQGTGA. V lost 0 bases and J lost 5; bases outside the gene matches: 7. The CDR3 loop spans 17 amino acids. The CDR3 spells CASSLTPLAGGKDTQYF. Here the CDR3 DNA reads TGTGCCAGCAGCTTAACGCCTCTAGCGGGAGGAAAAGATACGCAGTATTTT. Using reference TRBV7-3 and TRBJ2-3 for the parts outside the CDR3, the full variable domain is GAGVSQTPSNKVTEKGKYVELRCDPISGHTALYWYRQSLGQGPEFLIYFQGTGAADDSGLPNDRFFAVRPEGSVSTLKIQRTERGDSAVYLCASSLTPLAGGKDTQYFGPGTRLTVL.

This clonotype was detected ten times or more. The V call is TRBV29-1, the J call TRBJ2-7; 7 nucleotides line up with TRBD2. The CDR3 loop spans 14 amino acids. Germline V lookup: CDR1 SQVTM, CDR2 ANQGSEA. After removal of 5 bases from V and 6 bases from J, the junction contained 13 bases not matched to a gene. The chain's CDR3 is CSVLILGGGFEQYF. Written as DNA, the CDR3 is TGCAGCGTTCTTATTTTGGGGGGGGGATTCGAGCAGTACTTC.

The rearrangement joins TRBV19 to TRBJ1-2; TRBD1 matches at 7 bases. The J segment lost 8 bases and the V segment lost 4 bases, leaving 7 bases of the junction unmatched. Germline CDR1 and CDR2: LNHDA and SQIVND (reference sequence). The CDR3 has 13 amino acids. In DNA, the CDR3 is TGTGCCAGTAGTACCCACAGGGGAAACGGCTACACCTTC. Protein product: CASSTHRGNGYTF.

The table lists this clonotype with many counts. The chain joins TRBV24-1 to TRBJ2-5; D possibly uses TRBD1 or TRBD2 (6 bases each). Trimming took 4 bases from V and 2 from J, leaving 10 bases between them. CDR1 is KGHDR, CDR2 SFDVKD, per germline. The CDR3 covers 14 residues. CDR3 protein: CATSEGGRQETQYF. The CDR3, as DNA: TGTGCCACCAGTGAAGGGGGGCGGCAAGAGACCCAGTACTTC.

This sequence joins TRBV20-1 and TRBJ1-5, with D hard to call. The V and J ends lost 3 bases and 7 bases respectively, with 10 bases between them. Per germline, CDR1 DFQATT and CDR2 SNEGSKA (reference sequence). The CDR3 spans 12 residues. As DNA, the CDR3 is TGCAGTGCTAGTTCAGGTGCGCAGCCCCAGCATTTT. This translates into CSASSGAQPQHF.

Regarding this clonotype: This may come from a read error, since a much larger clone is one base off. The rearrangement joins TRBV19 to TRBJ1-6; 7 bases are a match to TRBD1. The CDR3 is 15 residues long. In germline, CDR1 is LNHDA, CDR2 SQIVND (reference sequence). The CDR3 DNA sequence: TGTGCCAGTAGTTCCAACAGGGGATATAATTCACCCCCCCACTTT. Translated: CASSSNRGYNSPPHF.

This clonotype was recorded at least ten times. The chain employs TRBV28 and TRBJ2-1; 11 nucleotides align to TRBD2. The length of the CDR3 is 17 residues. Per the germline V gene, CDR1 is MDHEN and CDR2 is SYDVKM. V shed 1 base and J 5 bases; nucleotides not matched to a gene: 7. The CDR3 is CASSLLLSGRGNNEQFF. The CDR3, as DNA: TGTGCCAGCAGTTTATTGCTTAGCGGGAGGGGGAACAATGAGCAGTTCTTC.